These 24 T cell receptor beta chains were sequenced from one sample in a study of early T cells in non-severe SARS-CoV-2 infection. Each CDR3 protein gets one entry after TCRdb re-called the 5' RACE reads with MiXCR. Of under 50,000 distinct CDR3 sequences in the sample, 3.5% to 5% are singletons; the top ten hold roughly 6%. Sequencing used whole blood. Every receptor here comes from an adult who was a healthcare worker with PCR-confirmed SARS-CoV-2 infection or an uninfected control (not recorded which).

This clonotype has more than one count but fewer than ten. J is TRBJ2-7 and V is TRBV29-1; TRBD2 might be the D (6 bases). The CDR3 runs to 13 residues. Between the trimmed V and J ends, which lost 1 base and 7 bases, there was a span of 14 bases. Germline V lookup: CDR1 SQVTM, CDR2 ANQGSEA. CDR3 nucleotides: TGCAGCGTTGAAGTGCAGGGAGGAAAGGAGCAGTACTTC. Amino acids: CSVEVQGGKEQYF.

This chain's CDR3 is CASSPRFEGYGYTF. DNA for the CDR3: TGCGCCAGCAGCCCGCGGTTCGAGGGCTATGGCTACACCTTC. V usage is TRBV5-1 and J usage is TRBJ1-2; the D is unclear. The germline gives CDR1 SGHRS, CDR2 YFSETQ. The V and J ends lost 4 bases and 4 bases respectively, with 14 bases between them. This CDR3 comprises 14 residues.

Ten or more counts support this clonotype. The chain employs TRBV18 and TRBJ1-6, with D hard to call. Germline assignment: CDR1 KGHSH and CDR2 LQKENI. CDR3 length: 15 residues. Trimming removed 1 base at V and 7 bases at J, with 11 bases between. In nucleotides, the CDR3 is TGTGCCAGCTCACCACAATACACGAGGAATTCACCCCTCCACTTT. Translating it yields CASSPQYTRNSPLHF.

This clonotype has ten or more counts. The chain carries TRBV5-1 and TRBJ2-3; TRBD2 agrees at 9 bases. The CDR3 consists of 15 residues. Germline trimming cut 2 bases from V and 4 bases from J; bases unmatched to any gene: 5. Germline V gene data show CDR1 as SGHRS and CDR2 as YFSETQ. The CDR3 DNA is TGCGCCAGCAGCTTAGGGACTAGCCAGGCAGATACGCAGTATTTT. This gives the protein CASSLGTSQADTQYF.

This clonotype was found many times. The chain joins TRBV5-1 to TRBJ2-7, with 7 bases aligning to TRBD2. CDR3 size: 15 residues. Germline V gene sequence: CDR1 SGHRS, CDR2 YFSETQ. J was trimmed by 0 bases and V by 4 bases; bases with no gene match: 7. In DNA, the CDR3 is TGCGCCAGCAGCCCCCTGGGGGGGGACTCCTACGAGCAGTACTTC. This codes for CASSPLGGDSYEQYF.

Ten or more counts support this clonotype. Written as DNA, the CDR3 is TGTGCCAGCAGCTTAGCGTCGGACGACAACGCTTTCTTT. The encoded protein is CASSLASDDNAFF. The chain combines TRBV7-2 with TRBJ1-1, with D unclear. This CDR3 has 13 residues. Trimming pared 0 bases from V and 11 bases from J, leaving 13 bases between. Germline V gene data show CDR1 as SGHTA and CDR2 as FQGNSA.

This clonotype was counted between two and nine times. The CDR3: CSARGVEQIQETQYF. CDR3 coding DNA: TGCAGTGCTAGAGGGGTAGAGCAAATCCAAGAGACCCAGTACTTC. This chain links TRBV20-1 with TRBJ2-5; D not certain. Trimming shortened V by 1 base and J by 1 base, and 13 bases separated the two germline ends. The CDR3 is 15 amino acids. Germline CDR1 reads DFQATT; CDR2 reads SNEGSKA (reference sequence).

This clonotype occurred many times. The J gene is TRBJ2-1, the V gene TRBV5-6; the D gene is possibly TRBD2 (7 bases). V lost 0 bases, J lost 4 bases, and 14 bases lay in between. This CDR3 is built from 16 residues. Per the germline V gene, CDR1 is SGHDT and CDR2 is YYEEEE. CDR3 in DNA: TGTGCCAGCAGCTTGGATGCGGGGGCCTTTTACAATGAGCAGTTCTTC. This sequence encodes CASSLDAGAFYNEQFF.

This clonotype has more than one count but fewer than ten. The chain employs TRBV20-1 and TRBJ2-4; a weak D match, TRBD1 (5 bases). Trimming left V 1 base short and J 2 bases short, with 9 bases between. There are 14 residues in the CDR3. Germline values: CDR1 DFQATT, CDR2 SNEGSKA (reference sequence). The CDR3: CSARVMGPKNIQYF. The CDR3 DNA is TGCAGTGCTAGAGTTATGGGGCCCAAAAACATTCAGTACTTC.

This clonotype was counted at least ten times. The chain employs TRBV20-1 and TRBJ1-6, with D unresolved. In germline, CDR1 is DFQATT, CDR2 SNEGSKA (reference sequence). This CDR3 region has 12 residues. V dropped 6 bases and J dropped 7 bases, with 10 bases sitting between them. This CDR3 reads CSASQANSPLHF. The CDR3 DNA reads TGCAGTGCATCGCAGGCAAATTCACCCCTCCACTTT.

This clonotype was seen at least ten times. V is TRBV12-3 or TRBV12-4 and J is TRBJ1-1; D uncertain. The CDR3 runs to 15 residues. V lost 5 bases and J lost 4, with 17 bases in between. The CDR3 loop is CASSPSLGSGTEAFF. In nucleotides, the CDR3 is TGTGCCAGCAGTCCATCCCTAGGGTCGGGCACTGAAGCTTTCTTT.

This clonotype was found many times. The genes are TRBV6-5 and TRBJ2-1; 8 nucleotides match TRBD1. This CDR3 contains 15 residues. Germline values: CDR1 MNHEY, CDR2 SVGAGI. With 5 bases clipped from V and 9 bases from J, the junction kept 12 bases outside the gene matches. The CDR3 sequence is CASSQTPGTGSEQFF. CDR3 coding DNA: TGTGCCAGCAGTCAAACCCCCGGGACAGGCTCTGAGCAGTTCTTC.

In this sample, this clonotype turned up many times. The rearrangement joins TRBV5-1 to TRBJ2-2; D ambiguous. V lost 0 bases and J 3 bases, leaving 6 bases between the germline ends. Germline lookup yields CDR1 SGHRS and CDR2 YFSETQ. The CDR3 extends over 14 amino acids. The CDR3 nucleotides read TGCGCCAGCAGCTTGGATTTCGACACCGGGGAGCTGTTTTTT. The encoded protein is CASSLDFDTGELFF.

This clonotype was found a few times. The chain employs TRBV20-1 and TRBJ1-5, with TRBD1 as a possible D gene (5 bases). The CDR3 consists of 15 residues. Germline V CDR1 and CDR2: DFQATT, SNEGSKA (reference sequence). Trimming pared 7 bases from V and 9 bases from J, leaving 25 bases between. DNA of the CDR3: TGCAGTGTTGGACGTGGAAGGAGGGACTCGCGGCCCCAGCATTTT. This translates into CSVGRGRRDSRPQHF.

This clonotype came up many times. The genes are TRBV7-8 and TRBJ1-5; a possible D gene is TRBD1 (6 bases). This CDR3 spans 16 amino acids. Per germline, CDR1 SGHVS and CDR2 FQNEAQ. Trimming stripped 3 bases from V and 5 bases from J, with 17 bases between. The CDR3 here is CASSFSGPRGYQPQHF. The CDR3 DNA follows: TGTGCCAGCAGCTTCTCAGGGCCGAGGGGGTATCAGCCCCAGCATTTT.

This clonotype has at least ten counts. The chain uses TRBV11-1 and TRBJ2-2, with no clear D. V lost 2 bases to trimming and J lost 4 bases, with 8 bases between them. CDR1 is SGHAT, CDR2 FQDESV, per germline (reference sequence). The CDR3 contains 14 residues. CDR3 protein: CASSLLLGTGELFF. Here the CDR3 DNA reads TGTGCCAGCAGCTTACTCCTTGGCACCGGGGAGCTGTTTTTT.

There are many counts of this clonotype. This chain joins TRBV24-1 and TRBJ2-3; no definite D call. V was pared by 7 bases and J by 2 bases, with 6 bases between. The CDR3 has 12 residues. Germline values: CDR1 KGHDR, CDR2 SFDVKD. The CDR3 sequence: CATRGYTDTQYF. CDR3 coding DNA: TGTGCCACCAGGGGATACACAGATACGCAGTATTTT.

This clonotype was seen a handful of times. CDR3 DNA: TGTGCCAGCTCCCGGTGGGAAGGAGGATACCAAGAGACCCAGTACTTC. This gives the protein CASSRWEGGYQETQYF. The chain carries TRBV2 and TRBJ2-5; a weak D match, TRBD2 (5 bases). Germline V gene sequence: CDR1 SNHLY, CDR2 FYNNEI. This CDR3 contains 16 residues. Trimming left V 8 bases short and J 0 bases short, with 19 bases between.

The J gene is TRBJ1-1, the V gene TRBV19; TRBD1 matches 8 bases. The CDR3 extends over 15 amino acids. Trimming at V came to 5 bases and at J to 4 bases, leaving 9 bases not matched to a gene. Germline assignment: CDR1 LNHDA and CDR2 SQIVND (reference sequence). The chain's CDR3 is CASSELGTGGTEAFF. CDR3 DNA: TGTGCCAGTAGTGAGTTGGGAACAGGGGGCACTGAAGCTTTCTTT.

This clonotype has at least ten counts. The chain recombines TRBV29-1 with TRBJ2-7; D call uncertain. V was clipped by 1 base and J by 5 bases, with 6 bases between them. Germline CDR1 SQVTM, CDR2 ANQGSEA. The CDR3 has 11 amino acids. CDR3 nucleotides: TGCAGCGTTGAAGTTTTCGACGAGCAGTACTTC. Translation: CSVEVFDEQYF.

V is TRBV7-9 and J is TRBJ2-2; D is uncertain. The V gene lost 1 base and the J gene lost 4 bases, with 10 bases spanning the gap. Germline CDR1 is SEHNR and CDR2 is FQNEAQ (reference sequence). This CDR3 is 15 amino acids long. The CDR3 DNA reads TGTGCCAGCAGCTTAGGGGCCGCTAGCACCGGGGAGCTGTTTTTT. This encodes CASSLGAASTGELFF.

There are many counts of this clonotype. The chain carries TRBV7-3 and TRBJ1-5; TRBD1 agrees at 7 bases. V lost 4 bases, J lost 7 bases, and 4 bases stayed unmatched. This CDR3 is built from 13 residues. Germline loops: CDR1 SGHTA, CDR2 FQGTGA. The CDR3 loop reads CASSSQGGQPQHF. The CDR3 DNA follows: TGTGCCAGCAGCTCGCAGGGGGGACAGCCCCAGCATTTT.

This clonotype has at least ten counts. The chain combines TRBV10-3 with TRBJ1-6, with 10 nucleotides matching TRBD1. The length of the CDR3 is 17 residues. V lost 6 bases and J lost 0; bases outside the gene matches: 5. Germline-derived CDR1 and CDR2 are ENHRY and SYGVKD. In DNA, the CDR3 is TGTGCCATCAGGCCGGGACAGGGGAACTCCTATAATTCACCCCTCCACTTT. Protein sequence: CAIRPGQGNSYNSPLHF.

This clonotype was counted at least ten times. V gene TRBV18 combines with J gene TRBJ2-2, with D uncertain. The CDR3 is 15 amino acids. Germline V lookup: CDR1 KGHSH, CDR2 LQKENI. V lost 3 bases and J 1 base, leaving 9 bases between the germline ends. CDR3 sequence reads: CASSPVRRNTGELFF. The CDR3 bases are TGTGCCAGCTCACCCGTGAGAAGGAACACCGGGGAGCTGTTTTTT.